The 10 T cell receptor beta chains given below trace back to one sample, sequenced in a study of T cells in tumors after PD-1 blockade. Profiling relied on immunoSEQ multiplex PCR, and the TCRdb table lists in-frame clones only, not all of them. This sample has around 49,000 clones, with 81% found just once. This material consisted of PBMCs, taken before anti-PD-1 treatment. The receptors were gathered from a human donor with basal cell carcinoma.

The gene calls are TRBV7-6 and TRBJ2-5; TRBD2 agrees at 9 bases. With 5 bases clipped from V and 2 bases from J, the junction kept 15 bases outside the gene matches. The V gene's germline CDR1 is SGHVS and CDR2 FNYEAQ. CDR3 length: 18 amino acids. CDR3 amino acids: CASSLSWETSGSQETQYF. The CDR3 DNA is TGTGCCAGCAGCCTCTCCTGGGAGACTAGCGGTTCTCAAGAGACCCAGTACTTC.

CDR3 in DNA: TGTGCCAGCAGTCTTACTAGCGGGGGGGCCGTTGAGCAGTTCTTC. This codes for CASSLTSGGAVEQFF. The rearrangement joins TRBV2 to TRBJ2-1; TRBD2 aligns across 13 bases. Germline lookup yields CDR1 SNHLY and CDR2 FYNNEI. The CDR3 contains 15 residues. V dropped 5 bases and J dropped 9; count of bases not matched to a gene: 7.

The chain joins TRBV6-6 to TRBJ1-5; 8 nucleotides line up with TRBD1. V trimming: 4 bases; J trimming: 8 bases; junction bases outside the gene matches: 7. Germline loops: CDR1 MNHNY, CDR2 SVGAGI (reference sequence). The CDR3 loop spans 14 amino acids. DNA for the CDR3: TGTGCCAGCAGTTCCCGACAGGGGCGAGAGCCCCAGCATTTT. Translating gives CASSSRQGREPQHF.

This chain joins TRBV6-6 and TRBJ2-7; 10 bases match TRBD1. V was pared by 6 bases and J by 3 bases, with 5 bases of the junction left unmatched. The CDR3 extends over 14 amino acids. Germline V lookup: CDR1 MNHNY, CDR2 SVGAGI (reference sequence). This CDR3 is CASSSDRGLYEQYF. DNA for the CDR3: TGTGCCAGCAGCTCCGACAGGGGGCTCTACGAGCAGTACTTC.

This clone was detected only once. The chain carries TRBV19 and TRBJ1-5; D is perhaps TRBD1 (6 bases). V dropped 4 bases and J dropped 1 base, with 11 bases sitting between them. The CDR3 sequence is 15 residues long. Germline assignment: CDR1 LNHDA and CDR2 SQIVND (reference sequence). The CDR3 region has the DNA TGTGCCAGTAGTAGGGGGGGGCCAAGCAATCAGCCCCAGCATTTT. It codes for CASSRGGPSNQPQHF.

The CDR3: CASSYMVGSTEAFF. The CDR3 DNA follows: TGTGCCAGCAGTTACATGGTGGGGAGCACTGAAGCTTTCTTT. The V gene is TRBV6-5, the J gene TRBJ1-1; D remains ambiguous. The CDR3 is 14 amino acids. Germline CDR1 reads MNHEY; CDR2 reads SVGAGI. V lost 2 bases and J 4 bases, leaving 11 bases between the germline ends.

The rearrangement uses TRBV9 and TRBJ2-2; possibly TRBD1 or TRBD2 for D (5 bases each). Trimming removed 0 bases at V and 3 bases at J, with 15 bases between. Germline CDR1 SGDLS, CDR2 YYNGEE. This CDR3 has 17 amino acids. In nucleotides, the CDR3 is TGTGCCAGCAGCGTAGGGGGTTTGAGGGGAGACACCGGGGAGCTGTTTTTT. Translated: CASSVGGLRGDTGELFF.

This chain uses TRBV4-2 with TRBJ2-1, with 11 bases identical to TRBD2. The germline V gene encodes CDR1 LGHNA and CDR2 YNFKEQ. V shed 0 bases and J 6 bases; nucleotides not matched to a gene: 4. The CDR3 runs 16 residues. CDR3 in amino acids: CASSQESSGGANEQFF. The CDR3 coding sequence is TGTGCCAGCAGCCAAGAGAGTAGCGGGGGGGCCAATGAGCAGTTCTTC.

This clone was seen only a few times. This chain links TRBV18 with TRBJ2-3, with a weak D call TRBD1 (7 bases). The CDR3 has 17 amino acids. Germline CDR1 is KGHSH and CDR2 is LQKENI. V lost 5 bases and J 3 bases, leaving 21 bases between the germline ends. The CDR3 nucleotides read TGTGCCAGCTCATCGGCTGACTTGACAGGGAGGACAGATACGCAGTATTTT. Translating it yields CASSSADLTGRTDTQYF.

The J gene is TRBJ1-5, the V gene TRBV6-2 or TRBV6-3; 8 bases align to TRBD1. The J segment lost 5 bases and the V segment lost 6 bases, leaving 12 bases of the junction unmatched. The CDR3 extends over 16 amino acids. Looked up from germline, CDR1 is MNHEY and CDR2 is SVGEGT. The CDR3 DNA sequence: TGTGCCAGCAGCCATCATAGGACAGGGACGGATCAGCCCCAGCATTTT. This gives the protein CASSHHRTGTDQPQHF.